What follows are 21 T cell receptor beta chains derived from one specimen sequenced in a study of blood T cell repertoires in COVID-19. Some clones are missing from TCRdb's copy, which holds only in-frame ones; the method was immunoSEQ multiplex PCR. Here the sample spans some 30,000 clones, more than 90% being singletons. The specimen sequenced was peripheral blood. The receptors were sampled from a man aged 70 or older with active or convalescent COVID-19.

The chain joins TRBV18 to TRBJ1-1; D possibly corresponds to TRBD1 (6 bases). V was shortened by 3 bases and J by 1 base, with 15 bases between the two germline ends. This CDR3 contains 16 residues. Germline V gene data show CDR1 as KGHSH and CDR2 as LQKENI. The CDR3 here is CASSPGRTDTNTEAFF. CDR3 coding DNA: TGTGCCAGCTCACCTGGTCGGACAGACACGAACACTGAAGCTTTCTTT.

The sample holds a few counts of this clone. The chain combines TRBV19 with TRBJ1-5; TRBD1 is a possible D gene (5 bases). Germline V gene sequence: CDR1 LNHDA, CDR2 SQIVND (reference sequence). V lost 3 bases, J lost 1 base, and 10 bases lay in between. The CDR3 extends over 15 amino acids. The CDR3 nucleotides read TGTGCCAGTAGTATTTTAGGGGTGAGCAATCAGCCCCAGCATTTT. Its protein is CASSILGVSNQPQHF. Combining the CDR3 with reference TRBV19 and TRBJ1-5 gives the whole variable domain DGGITQSPKYLFRKEGQNVTLSCEQNLNHDAMYWYRQDPGQGLRLIYYSQIVNDFQKGDIAEGYSVSREKKESFPLTVTSAQKNPTAFYLCASSILGVSNQPQHFGDGTRLSIL.

This rearrangement joins TRBV4-1 to TRBJ2-1; 7 bases are shared with TRBD2. Germline V gene sequence: CDR1 MGHRA, CDR2 YSYEKL. The CDR3 has 18 residues. The junction had 12 bases not matched to a gene; V was cut back by 2 bases and J by 2 bases. This CDR3 is CASSQPTRLAEPYNEQFF. In DNA form, the CDR3 reads TGCGCCAGCAGCCAACCAACTCGACTAGCCGAACCCTACAATGAGCAGTTCTTC.

The CDR3 sequence: CASSEPGLARHEQFF. DNA for the CDR3: TGTGCCAGCAGTGAGCCGGGACTAGCGAGACATGAGCAGTTCTTC. The J gene is TRBJ2-1, the V gene TRBV6-2 or TRBV6-3, with 10 bases identical to TRBD2. V trimming: 5 bases; J trimming: 8 bases; junction bases outside the gene matches: 9. Germline CDR1 and CDR2: MNHEY and SVGEGT. CDR3 length equals 15 residues.

The gene calls are TRBV18 and TRBJ2-7; 10 positions agree with TRBD1. CDR1 is KGHSH and CDR2 is LQKENI in the germline V gene. The CDR3 loop spans 14 amino acids. The V gene end was trimmed by 3 bases and the J gene end by 4 bases; junction bases not matched to a gene: 3. The CDR3 loop is CASSPGTGAYEQYF. CDR3 nucleotides: TGTGCCAGCTCACCTGGGACAGGGGCTTACGAGCAGTACTTC.

The CDR3 protein is CASSYTSGGGEQFF. The CDR3 nucleotides are TGTGCCAGCAGCTATACTAGCGGGGGTGGAGAGCAGTTCTTC. The chain joins TRBV7-2 to TRBJ2-1; 11 nucleotides match TRBD2. Germline V gives CDR1 SGHTA, CDR2 FQGNSA. V gave up 4 bases and J gave up 10 bases; unmatched junction bases: 6. The CDR3 has 14 residues. The variable domain in full, completed from reference TRBV7-2 and TRBJ2-1, reads GAGVSQSPSNKVTEKGKDVELRCDPISGHTALYWYRQSLGQGLEFLIYFQGNSAPDKSGLPSDRFSAERTGGSVSTLTIQRTQQEDSAVYLCASSYTSGGGEQFFGPGTRLTVL.

The chain uses TRBV3-1 (or the pseudogene TRBV3-2) and TRBJ1-1; tentatively, D is TRBD1 (6 bases). Germline V CDR1 and CDR2: LGHDT, YNNKEL (reference sequence). V was cut by 3 bases and J by 11 bases, with 13 bases left in between. The CDR3 totals 12 residues. In DNA form, the CDR3 reads TGTGCCAGCAGCCACGTGGGGGCTTCGGCTTTCTTT. Encoded protein: CASSHVGASAFF.

This chain's CDR3 is CASSPQETQYF. The CDR3, as DNA: TGTGCCAGCAGCCCACAAGAGACCCAGTACTTC. The genes are TRBV7-6 and TRBJ2-5; unclear D gene. The V gene lost 5 bases and the J gene lost 2 bases, with 3 bases spanning the gap. The germline gives CDR1 SGHVS, CDR2 FNYEAQ. This CDR3 has 11 amino acids.

This chain uses TRBV5-4 with TRBJ2-5; 8 bases fit TRBD2. The CDR3 contains 14 residues. CDR1 is SGHNT, CDR2 YYREEE, per germline (reference sequence). The J segment lost 5 bases and the V segment lost 0 bases, leaving 3 bases of the junction unmatched. DNA of the CDR3: TGTGCCAGCAGCTTGGCAGCGGGGGTCGAGACCCAGTACTTC. Protein product: CASSLAAGVETQYF.

This CDR3 is CASGSGDTEAFF. CDR3 in DNA: TGTGCCAGCGGCTCAGGGGACACTGAAGCTTTCTTT. The genes are TRBV5-4 and TRBJ1-1; a weak D match, TRBD1 (6 bases). Germline V gives CDR1 SGHNT, CDR2 YYREEE (reference sequence). The CDR3 has 12 residues. Trimming cost V 7 bases and J 3 bases, with 10 bases left between them.

The V call is TRBV6-1, the J call TRBJ2-5; no reliable D call. The CDR3 covers 12 residues. Germline CDR1 is MNHNS and CDR2 is SASEGT. Trimming removed 3 bases from V and 5 bases from J, with 7 bases in between. Written as DNA, the CDR3 is TGTGCCAGCAGTGACATCGGGGAGACCCAGTACTTC. It translates to CASSDIGETQYF.

This clone was seen a single time. One junction end does not reproduce the germline sequence, and a read error may be involved. The chain couples TRBV7-7 to TRBJ2-1, with D tentatively TRBD2 (8 bases). The CDR3 has 16 residues. Germline CDR1 and CDR2: SSHAT and FNYEAQ (reference sequence). CDR3 amino acids: CASSSGGDSSYNEQFF. The CDR3 nucleotides read TGTGCTAGCAGCTCGGGGGGGGACAGCTCCTACAATGAGCAGTTCTTC.

There are a few counts of this clone. The rearrangement joins TRBV5-1 to TRBJ2-2; D possibly corresponds to TRBD1 (6 bases). The V gene's germline CDR1 is SGHRS and CDR2 YFSETQ. The CDR3 is 15 residues long. Between the trimmed V and J ends, which lost 8 bases and 0 bases, there was a span of 14 bases. The CDR3 bases are TGCGCCAGTGGCTGGGACACCGCGAACACCGGGGAGCTGTTTTTT. This translates into CASGWDTANTGELFF.

The chain is built from TRBV7-9 and TRBJ2-7; the match to TRBD1 covers 8 bases. With V trimmed by 5 bases and J by 7 bases, 10 bases remained unmatched. Germline assignment: CDR1 SEHNR and CDR2 FQNEAQ (reference sequence). The CDR3 is 14 amino acids. CDR3 in DNA: TGTGCCAGCAGCCTAGGACAGGGAACGGGTGAGCAGTACTTC. Residues: CASSLGQGTGEQYF.

This chain links TRBV28 with TRBJ2-1, with 7 bases fitting TRBD2. Germline CDR1 MDHEN, CDR2 SYDVKM. The CDR3 contains 16 residues. V was clipped by 5 bases and J by 7 bases; unmatched bases: 14. Here the CDR3 reads CASSLPLADPRNEQFF. The CDR3 bases are TGTGCCAGCAGTCTCCCTCTAGCGGACCCCAGGAATGAGCAGTTCTTC.

The CDR3 is CASSSGVRGTEAFF. CDR3 sequence (DNA): TGCGCCAGCAGCTCAGGGGTTCGAGGCACTGAAGCTTTCTTT. The chain joins TRBV5-1 to TRBJ1-1, with D perhaps TRBD1 (6 bases). CDR1 SGHRS and CDR2 YFSETQ come from the germline V gene. V was cut by 3 bases and J by 4 bases, with 13 bases left in between. CDR3 length equals 14 residues.

This clone was seen a few times. The chain links TRBV10-3 to TRBJ2-3; no clear D gene. Per the germline V gene, CDR1 is ENHRY and CDR2 is SYGVKD. The CDR3 is made up of 12 amino acids. V lost 4 bases and J lost 0, with 2 bases in between. This CDR3 is CAISASTDTQYF. CDR3 nucleotides: TGTGCCATCAGTGCTAGCACAGATACGCAGTATTTT.

The chain carries TRBV10-3 and TRBJ2-7; a weak D match, TRBD1 (5 bases). Trimming cost V 7 bases and J 2 bases, with 12 bases left between them. The CDR3 has 13 residues. Germline lookup yields CDR1 ENHRY and CDR2 SYGVKD. Here the CDR3 reads CAIKDRMTYEQYF. The DNA of the CDR3 is TGTGCCATCAAAGACAGAATGACCTACGAGCAGTACTTC.

The chain couples TRBV7-2 to TRBJ1-1; D not certain. The V and J ends lost 0 bases and 3 bases respectively, with 5 bases between them. Germline lookup yields CDR1 SGHTA and CDR2 FQGNSA. The length of the CDR3 is 13 residues. The CDR3 DNA is TGTGCCAGCAGCTTAGCACAGTACACTGAAGCTTTCTTT. Amino acids: CASSLAQYTEAFF.

The chain joins TRBV15 to TRBJ1-2, with TRBD1 as a possible D gene (5 bases). The CDR3 totals 15 residues. Germline V gene lookup returns CDR1 LNHNV and CDR2 YYDKDF (reference sequence). V was pared by 0 bases and J by 7 bases, with 15 bases between. CDR3 bases: TGTGCCACCAGCAGAGATGGGCAGGGCAGGCGTGGCTACACCTTC. Translating it yields CATSRDGQGRRGYTF.

The CDR3 nucleotides read TGTGGGTCTACAGACGCTATGTTTGGCCGCTATGGCTACACCTTC. This encodes CGSTDAMFGRYGYTF. This chain joins TRBV19 and TRBJ1-2; D unresolved. CDR3 length: 15 amino acids. Germline CDR1 LNHDA, CDR2 SQIVND (reference sequence). The full variable domain, its missing parts supplied by reference TRBV19 and TRBJ1-2, is DGGITQSPKYLFRKEGQNVTLSCEQNLNHDAMYWYRQDPGQGLRLIYYSQIVNDFQKGDIAEGYSVSREKKESFPLTVTSAQKNPTAFYLCGSTDAMFGRYGYTFGSGTRLTVV.